One and the same sample provided the 4 T cell receptor beta chains below, sequenced in a study of identifying expanded T cells in peripheral blood. Here immunoSEQ multiplex PCR was the method, and the copy in TCRdb shows in-frame clones only, minus some. The sample has about 90,000 clones, 88% seen once. The sequenced sample consisted of blood. The source of these receptors is a person aged 18 to 70 in good health.

The rearrangement links TRBV6-4 to TRBJ1-2, with D perhaps matching TRBD1 (6 bases). Germline V gene lookup returns CDR1 MRHNA and CDR2 SNTAGT. V was pared by 6 bases and J by 13 bases, with 18 bases between. The CDR3 extends over 12 amino acids. CDR3 sequence (DNA): TGTGCCAGCAGCCCCTACAGGGACCGGTGCACCTTC. Amino acids: CASSPYRDRCTF.

The V call is TRBV7-9, the J call TRBJ2-1; 10 bases fit TRBD1. CDR1 and CDR2 from the germline V gene are SEHNR and FQNEAQ (reference sequence). CDR3 length: 15 residues. Germline trimming cut 5 bases from V and 7 bases from J; bases unmatched to any gene: 8. The CDR3 sequence: CASSRPTGQGNEQFF. CDR3 DNA sequence: TGTGCCAGCAGCCGCCCAACGGGACAGGGGAATGAGCAGTTCTTC.

The rearrangement uses TRBV6-5 and TRBJ2-7; the D gene could be TRBD1 or TRBD2 (6 bases each). Germline V CDR1 and CDR2: MNHEY, SVGAGI. V was pared by 6 bases and J by 4 bases, with 13 bases between. There are 13 residues in the CDR3. The CDR3 reads CASRSGGGYEQYF. The CDR3 DNA reads TGTGCCAGCAGATCCGGAGGGGGGTACGAGCAGTACTTC.

The chain couples TRBV18 to TRBJ1-1, with D unresolved. The V end lost 6 bases, the J end lost 3 bases, and 11 bases lay between the germline ends. Germline CDR1 is KGHSH and CDR2 is LQKENI. The CDR3 totals 13 residues. CDR3 loop: CASSPTGDTEAFF. The CDR3 DNA is TGTGCCAGCTCCCCCACCGGCGACACTGAAGCTTTCTTT.